This T cell receptor (beta chain) was retrieved from a study of blood T cell repertoires in COVID-19. In the study overall: Acute and convalescent COVID-19 samples came from the United States, Italy and Spain. The analysed material was cDNA or gDNA that came from T cells, B-cell-depleted T cells, or PBMCs.

This CDR3 has 14 amino acids. The V segment lost 7 bases and the J segment 6 bases; nucleotides outside the gene matches: 7. Germline CDR1 is SGHNT and CDR2 is YENEEA. Authors' processing steps: Scientists estimated how many nucleated cells there were by amplifying reference gene primers. Generated by immunoSEQ multiplex PCR, the TCRdb table keeps only in-frame clones and is missing some. V and J calls and clone size are those listed in that table; D and trimming were worked out from the DNA. Of a few hundred thousand clones in the sample, 84% are singletons; the top ten hold about 1.5%. This clonotype originated in a woman aged 40 to 50 who had recovered from COVID-19. This rearrangement joins TRBV11-3 to TRBJ2-7; 12 bases align to TRBD1. The sample comprised peripheral blood. CDR3 residues: CASNGDRGLSEQYF. CDR3 DNA sequence: TGTGCCAGCAATGGGGACAGGGGGCTCTCCGAGCAGTACTTC.